Below are 5 T cell receptor beta chains sequenced from a single sample in a study of blood T cell repertoires in COVID-19. The repertoire was sequenced with immunoSEQ multiplex PCR; TCRdb's copy has only in-frame clones and lacks some. The table has about 280,000 clones, about 85% seen once. Specimen: peripheral blood. All receptors derive from a human donor in a cohort sampled during active COVID-19.

The chain carries TRBV30 and TRBJ1-1; D uncertain. Germline V lookup: CDR1 GTSNPN, CDR2 SVGIG (reference sequence). Trimming removed 5 bases from V and 0 bases from J, with 7 bases in between. This CDR3 has 12 residues. CDR3 coding DNA: TGTGCCTGGTCCAATCTGAACACTGAAGCTTTCTTT. The encoded protein is CAWSNLNTEAFF.

This clone turned up a few times. The chain employs TRBV19 and TRBJ1-2; D is undetermined. CDR3 length equals 14 residues. Deletions cut 0 bases from V and 4 bases from J, with 9 bases between. Germline values: CDR1 LNHDA, CDR2 SQIVND (reference sequence). The CDR3 coding sequence is TGTGCCAGTAGTATAGATCTAGCACTCTATGGCTACACCTTC. This codes for CASSIDLALYGYTF.

This chain uses TRBV4-3 with TRBJ2-1; 7 positions match TRBD2. With V trimmed by 0 bases and J by 2 bases, 4 bases remained unmatched. This CDR3 region has 16 residues. Germline CDR1 reads LGHNA; CDR2 reads YSLEER. Here the CDR3 DNA reads TGCGCCAGCAGCCAAGAATCGGCGGGAGCCTACAATGAGCAGTTCTTC. It codes for CASSQESAGAYNEQFF.

The chain is built from TRBV14 and TRBJ2-7, with a possible D match to TRBD1 (6 bases). CDR1 and CDR2 from the germline V gene are SGHDN and FVKESK. There are 14 residues in the CDR3. Between the trimmed V and J ends, which lost 1 base and 2 bases, there was a span of 9 bases. The CDR3 loop reads CASSQAGVPYEQYF. As DNA, the CDR3 is TGTGCCAGCAGCCAAGCAGGGGTCCCCTACGAGCAGTACTTC. Full variable domain (remainder filled in from reference TRBV14 and TRBJ2-7): EAGVTQFPSHSVIEKGQTVTLRCDPISGHDNLYWYRRVMGKEIKFLLHFVKESKQDESGMPNNRFLAERTGGTYSTLKVQPAELEDSGVYFCASSQAGVPYEQYFGPGTRLTVT.

Comment on this clone: The sample holds other DNA sequences that translate to the same CDR3. The chain carries TRBV10-3 and TRBJ1-2; 7 bases line up with TRBD1. In germline, CDR1 is ENHRY, CDR2 SYGVKD. J lost 3 bases, V lost 3 bases, and 1 base had no gene match. The CDR3 is 13 residues long. The CDR3 sequence is CAISEGGDYGYTF. In nucleotides, the CDR3 is TGTGCCATCAGTGAAGGGGGCGACTATGGCTACACCTTC.